This T cell receptor (beta chain) was sequenced during a study of cytomegalovirus exposure and HLA in healthy donors. Study-wide findings and caveats: Among TCR sequences, most were rare, though some public TCRs appeared in many donors. The study designated 150 or so TCR beta chains cytomegalovirus-associated.

Turning to this clone: The antigen is undetermined.

This table comes from immunoSEQ multiplex PCR, and its TCRdb copy is limited to in-frame clones, with some not included. The sample shows about 200,000 clones, 80% to 85% of them seen only once. This receptor was taken from a woman in her twenties or thirties in good health and CMV-seronegative. Source material: PBMCs.

For the CDR3, the DNA is TGTGCCAGCAGTCCCTATATTACAGATACGCAGTATTTT. It is translated as CASSPYITDTQYF. The rearrangement uses TRBV27 and TRBJ2-3; D is unresolved. From germline, CDR1 is MNHEY and CDR2 SMNVEV (reference sequence). The CDR3 extends over 13 amino acids. V shed 5 bases and J shed 3 bases, with 9 bases lying between them.